The 25 T cell receptor beta chains below were found in one sample sequenced in a study of identical twins. TCRdb used MiXCR to reprocess the 5' RACE reads, holding one entry per CDR3 protein. The profile shows approximately 590,000 distinct CDR3 sequences, around 9.6% of them singletons. These records were also assigned to another study, of yellow fever vaccine responses in identical twins.

What was sequenced was PBMCs. These receptor sequences come from a woman between 18 and 29 years old in good health.

This clonotype occurred a few times. The CDR3 DNA is TGTGCCAGCAGCCCTCAGACTAGCGGGCCCTACGAGCAGTACTTC. This encodes CASSPQTSGPYEQYF. The chain links TRBV13 to TRBJ2-7; 10 bases map to TRBD2. The CDR3 sequence is 15 residues long. The V gene's germline CDR1 is PRHDT and CDR2 FYEKMQ (reference sequence). Germline trimming cut 5 bases from V and 2 bases from J; bases unmatched to any gene: 6. The full variable domain, rest sourced from reference TRBV13 and TRBJ2-7, is AAGVIQSPRHLIKEKRETATLKCYPIPRHDTVYWYQQGPGQDPQFLISFYEKMQSDKGSIPDRFSAQQFSDYHSELNMSSLELGDSALYFCASSPQTSGPYEQYFGPGTRLTVT.

This clonotype appeared many times. This rearrangement joins TRBV7-9 to TRBJ2-3, with 10 positions matching TRBD1. The CDR3 runs to 16 residues. Germline V gene lookup returns CDR1 SEHNR and CDR2 FQNEAQ (reference sequence). The junction had 5 bases not matched to a gene; V was cut back by 3 bases and J by 2 bases. The CDR3 DNA sequence: TGTGCCAGCAGCTTCCCCGGGACAGGGGTCACAGATACGCAGTATTTT. Residues: CASSFPGTGVTDTQYF.

The V call is TRBV20-1, the J call TRBJ2-7; D gene ambiguous. V was pared by 7 bases and J by 0 bases, with 10 bases between. The germline V gene has CDR1 DFQATT and CDR2 SNEGSKA (reference sequence). CDR3 length equals 12 residues. CDR3 in DNA: TGCAGTGGGTCTGCTGGCTCCTACGAGCAGTACTTC. Amino acids: CSGSAGSYEQYF.

This clonotype was detected only a few times. The chain joins TRBV20-1 to TRBJ2-7, with 7 bases lining up with TRBD1. Germline V gene data show CDR1 as DFQATT and CDR2 as SNEGSKA (reference sequence). V was pared by 5 bases and J by 2 bases, with 0 bases of the junction left unmatched. CDR3 length: 11 amino acids. The CDR3 nucleotides are TGCAGTGCTGGGACAGCCTACGAGCAGTACTTC. Its translation is CSAGTAYEQYF.

The chain joins TRBV28 to TRBJ2-2; maybe TRBD2 (6 bases). The CDR3 covers 13 residues. Germline V gene data show CDR1 as MDHEN and CDR2 as SYDVKM. Trimming cost V 6 bases and J 5 bases, with 10 bases left between them. The CDR3 reads CASSGGGTGELFF. The CDR3 DNA reads TGTGCCAGCAGCGGTGGGGGGACCGGGGAGCTGTTTTTT.

The chain couples TRBV3-1 to TRBJ2-2; D gene unclear. V was clipped by 3 bases and J by 4 bases, with 15 bases between them. This CDR3 contains 16 residues. The V gene's germline CDR1 is LGHDT and CDR2 YNNKEL (reference sequence). In nucleotides, the CDR3 is TGTGCCAGCAGCCACCCGGCCCAGACGACCACCGGGGAGCTGTTTTTT. This codes for CASSHPAQTTTGELFF.

The chain is built from TRBV7-2 and TRBJ2-3; D possibly corresponds to TRBD2 (7 bases). The germline V gene encodes CDR1 SGHTA and CDR2 FQGNSA. The V end lost 1 base, the J end lost 2 bases, and 13 bases lay between the germline ends. CDR3 length: 16 amino acids. The DNA of the CDR3 is TGTGCCAGCAGCTTAGTCGGGGGGCAAATCACAGATACGCAGTATTTT. Its translation is CASSLVGGQITDTQYF. Full variable domain (outside the CDR3, taken from reference TRBV7-2 and TRBJ2-3): GAGVSQSPSNKVTEKGKDVELRCDPISGHTALYWYRQSLGQGLEFLIYFQGNSAPDKSGLPSDRFSAERTGGSVSTLTIQRTQQEDSAVYLCASSLVGGQITDTQYFGPGTRLTVL.

The chain is built from TRBV15 and TRBJ2-1; D tentatively fits TRBD1 or TRBD2 (5 bases each). V lost 0 bases and J lost 3, with 9 bases in between. Germline loops: CDR1 LNHNV, CDR2 YYDKDF (reference sequence). CDR3 length: 15 residues. The CDR3: CATSRDLGDYNEQFF. In nucleotides, the CDR3 is TGTGCCACCAGCAGAGATTTGGGGGACTACAATGAGCAGTTCTTC.

The chain recombines TRBV7-8 with TRBJ1-2; TRBD1 might be the D (5 bases). The CDR3 contains 14 residues. Trimming removed 4 bases at V and 8 bases at J, with 17 bases between. Germline-derived CDR1 and CDR2 are SGHVS and FQNEAQ. The CDR3 is CASSSLTVGQGYTF. CDR3 nucleotide sequence: TGTGCCAGCAGCTCCCTGACAGTTGGTCAGGGCTACACCTTC.

The table lists this clonotype with many counts. The genes are TRBV3-1 and TRBJ2-3, with D unclear. CDR3 length equals 15 residues. Trimming left V 0 bases short and J 2 bases short, with 9 bases between. CDR1 is LGHDT and CDR2 is YNNKEL in the germline V gene (reference sequence). In nucleotides, the CDR3 is TGTGCCAGCAGCCAAGACCGTGGGTACACAGATACGCAGTATTTT. It specifies CASSQDRGYTDTQYF.

This clonotype was counted ten times or more. The CDR3 region has the DNA TGTGCCAGCAGTTTCCTCTTCCAGACTAGCCAGAGAATTCATAACTCCTACAATGAGCAGTTCTTC. This codes for CASSFLFQTSQRIHNSYNEQFF. V gene TRBV12-3 or TRBV12-4 combines with J gene TRBJ2-1, with 7 bases fitting TRBD2. Unmatched junction bases numbered 23, after V lost 3 bases and J lost 0 bases. The CDR3 totals 22 residues.

The chain employs TRBV20-1 and TRBJ1-5; TRBD1 aligns across 11 bases. CDR3 length: 14 residues. Germline CDR1 reads DFQATT; CDR2 reads SNEGSKA (reference sequence). The junction had 3 bases not matched to a gene; V was cut back by 3 bases and J by 5 bases. In nucleotides, the CDR3 is TGCAGTGCTAGGGACAGGGGGCACGATCAGCCCCAGCATTTT. Its translation: CSARDRGHDQPQHF.

This clonotype was seen many times. This chain connects TRBV5-5 to TRBJ2-1, with D unclear. The germline V and J ends were trimmed by 1 base and 7 bases, with 9 bases remaining between them. The CDR3 runs 13 residues. Germline CDR1 is SGHKS and CDR2 is YYEKEE (reference sequence). For the CDR3, the DNA is TGTGCCAGCAGCTTGTTCGTGGCGAATGAGCAGTTCTTC. Translated, it gives CASSLFVANEQFF.

Only a few counts were recorded for this clonotype. The junction does not match germline at one end; this may be a read error. DNA of the CDR3: TGCAGCGTGGAAGACTCCACAGATACGCAGTATTTT. Protein product: CSVEDSTDTQYF. J is TRBJ2-3 and V is TRBV29-1; D is uncertain. Germline CDR1 is SQVTM and CDR2 is ANQGSEA. The CDR3 totals 12 residues.

The chain joins TRBV11-2 to TRBJ2-3; D remains ambiguous. The CDR3 has 15 residues. V was cut by 4 bases and J by 1 base, with 12 bases left in between. Germline CDR1 is SGHAT and CDR2 is FQNNGV. The CDR3 loop is CASSYTPARTDTQYF. The CDR3 DNA sequence: TGTGCCAGCAGCTATACGCCGGCACGCACAGATACGCAGTATTTT. Combining the CDR3 with reference TRBV11-2 and TRBJ2-3 gives the whole variable domain EAGVAQSPRYKIIEKRQSVAFWCNPISGHATLYWYQQILGQGPKLLIQFQNNGVVDDSQLPKDRFSAERLKGVDSTLKIQPAKLEDSAVYLCASSYTPARTDTQYFGPGTRLTVL.

The V gene is TRBV13, the J gene TRBJ2-5; TRBD2 matches at 11 bases. The germline V gene encodes CDR1 PRHDT and CDR2 FYEKMQ (reference sequence). This CDR3 contains 16 residues. V dropped 4 bases and J dropped 6; count of bases not matched to a gene: 10. The chain's CDR3 is CASSSRRLAGIKTQYF. The CDR3 nucleotides read TGTGCCAGCAGCTCCAGAAGACTAGCGGGGATAAAGACCCAGTACTTC.

This clonotype was recorded at least ten times. The chain couples TRBV29-1 to TRBJ2-3, with TRBD2 as a possible D gene (6 bases). There are 14 residues in the CDR3. Trimming cost V 4 bases and J 4 bases, with 15 bases left between them. CDR1 and CDR2 (germline): SQVTM, ANQGSEA. The CDR3 spells CSVGPGAVADTQYF. The CDR3 DNA reads as TGCAGCGTTGGACCGGGAGCGGTGGCAGATACGCAGTATTTT.

This clonotype occurred a few times. V gene TRBV12-3 or TRBV12-4 combines with J gene TRBJ2-2; TRBD2 aligns across 7 bases. The CDR3 loop spans 17 amino acids. V shed 4 bases and J 0 bases; nucleotides not matched to a gene: 8. The CDR3 protein is CASSSQSGAANTGELFF. In nucleotides, the CDR3 is TGTGCCAGCAGTTCCCAGAGCGGGGCCGCGAACACCGGGGAGCTGTTTTTT.

This clonotype was recorded many times. The J gene is TRBJ2-7, the V gene TRBV29-1; tentatively, D is TRBD1 or TRBD2 (5 bases each). Trimming removed 4 bases at V and 5 bases at J, with 18 bases between. Germline loops: CDR1 SQVTM, CDR2 ANQGSEA. This CDR3 comprises 14 residues. The CDR3 DNA reads TGCAGCGTTGTCGAGAGGATGGGGCGGGACGAGCAGTACTTC. Residues: CSVVERMGRDEQYF.

The table lists this clonotype with a few counts. This sequence joins TRBV6-1 and TRBJ2-5; D unresolved. Germline V lookup: CDR1 MNHNS, CDR2 SASEGT. The germline V and J ends were trimmed by 6 bases and 3 bases, with 14 bases remaining between them. This CDR3 contains 14 residues. CDR3 loop: CASSPGRIEETQYF. CDR3 nucleotides: TGTGCCAGCAGCCCCGGACGGATAGAAGAGACCCAGTACTTC.

The rearrangement joins TRBV15 to TRBJ1-4, with 10 bases aligning to TRBD1. The CDR3 extends over 15 amino acids. Trimming removed 5 bases from V and 7 bases from J; junction bases left unmatched: 7. Per germline, CDR1 LNHNV and CDR2 YYDKDF (reference sequence). The CDR3 protein is CATSHEGQGGEKLFF. The CDR3 bases are TGTGCCACCAGCCACGAAGGACAGGGGGGTGAAAAACTGTTTTTT.

This clonotype has a handful of counts. The gene calls are TRBV11-2 and TRBJ2-1; 8 bases map to TRBD1. After removal of 5 bases from V and 4 bases from J, the junction contained 7 bases not matched to a gene. The CDR3 sequence is 15 residues long. In germline, CDR1 is SGHAT, CDR2 FQNNGV. In DNA, the CDR3 is TGTGCCAGCAGCGTGACCGGGACAGGATACAATGAGCAGTTCTTC. This translates into CASSVTGTGYNEQFF.

This sequence joins TRBV30 and TRBJ2-1; the D gene is possibly TRBD2 (5 bases). CDR1 and CDR2 (germline): GTSNPN, SVGIG (reference sequence). Trimming left V 0 bases short and J 3 bases short, with 9 bases between. This CDR3 comprises 14 residues. CDR3 coding DNA: TGTGCCTGGAGTGTACTAGGTCGCTACAATGAGCAGTTCTTC. Its translation: CAWSVLGRYNEQFF.

This clonotype was recorded a few times. The rearrangement uses TRBV4-3 and TRBJ2-7, with D perhaps TRBD2 (6 bases). Germline V gene lookup returns CDR1 LGHNA and CDR2 YSLEER. This CDR3 has 16 amino acids. Trimming pared 1 base from V and 5 bases from J, leaving 18 bases between. CDR3 residues: CASSQVPGGISDEQYF. The CDR3 nucleotides are TGCGCCAGCAGCCAAGTCCCCGGCGGGATTAGCGACGAGCAGTACTTC.

Points on this clonotype: The conserved phenylalanine or tryptophan is not found at the CDR3 terminus, so this likely reflects a read error. The chain recombines TRBV2 with TRBJ2-7; D unresolved. The CDR3 has 14 amino acids. From germline, CDR1 is SNHLY and CDR2 FYNNEI. V gave up 6 bases and J gave up 3 bases, with 15 bases separating them. The CDR3 DNA sequence: TGTGCCAGCAGACACTTAACCGGTGACTACGAGCAGTACTTA. It encodes CASRHLTGDYEQYL.